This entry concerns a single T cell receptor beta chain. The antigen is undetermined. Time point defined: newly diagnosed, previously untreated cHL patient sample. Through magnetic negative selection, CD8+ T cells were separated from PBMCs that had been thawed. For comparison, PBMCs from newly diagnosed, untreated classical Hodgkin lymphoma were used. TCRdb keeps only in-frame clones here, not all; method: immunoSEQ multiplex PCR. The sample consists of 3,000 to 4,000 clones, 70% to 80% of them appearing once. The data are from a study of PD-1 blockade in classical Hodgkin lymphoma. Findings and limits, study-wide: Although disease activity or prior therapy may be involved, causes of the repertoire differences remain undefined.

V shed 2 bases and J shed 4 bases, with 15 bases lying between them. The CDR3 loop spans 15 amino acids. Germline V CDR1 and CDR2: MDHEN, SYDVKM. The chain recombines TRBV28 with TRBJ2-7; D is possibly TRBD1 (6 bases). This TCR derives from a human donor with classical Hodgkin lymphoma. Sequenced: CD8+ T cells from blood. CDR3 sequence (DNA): TGTGCCAGCAGTTTAAGCGCAGGGGTGGGTTACGAGCAGTACTTC. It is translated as CASSLSAGVGYEQYF.